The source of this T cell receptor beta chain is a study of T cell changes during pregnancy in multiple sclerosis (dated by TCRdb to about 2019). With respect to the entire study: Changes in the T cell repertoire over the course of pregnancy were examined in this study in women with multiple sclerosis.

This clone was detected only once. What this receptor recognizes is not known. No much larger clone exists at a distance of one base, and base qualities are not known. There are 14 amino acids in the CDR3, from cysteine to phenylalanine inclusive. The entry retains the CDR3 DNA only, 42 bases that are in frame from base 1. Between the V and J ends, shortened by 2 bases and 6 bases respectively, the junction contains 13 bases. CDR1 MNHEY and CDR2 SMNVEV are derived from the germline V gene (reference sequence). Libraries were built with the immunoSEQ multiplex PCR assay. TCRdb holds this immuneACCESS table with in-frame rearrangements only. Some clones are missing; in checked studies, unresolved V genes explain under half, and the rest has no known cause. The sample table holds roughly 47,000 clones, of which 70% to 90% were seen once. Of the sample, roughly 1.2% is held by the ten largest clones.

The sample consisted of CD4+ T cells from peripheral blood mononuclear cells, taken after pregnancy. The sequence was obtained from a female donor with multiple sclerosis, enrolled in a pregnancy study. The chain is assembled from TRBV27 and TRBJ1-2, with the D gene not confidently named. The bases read TGTGCCAGCAGTTTAAATTGGGCAGAGAATGGCTACACCTTC. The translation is CASSLNWAENGYTF.